Below, 24 T cell receptor beta chains from the same sample are listed, as sequenced in a study of blood T cells in healthy people across ages. PCR was performed a second time for about 6 to 12 cycles using a sample-barcoded 5' primer and a J-beta primer mix. Using its own MiXCR run on the 5' RACE reads, TCRdb lists one record per CDR3 protein. The sample holds 1,300,000 or so distinct CDR3 sequences; approximately 60% are singletons and the top ten take about 6.3%. The sample was blood. The receptors originated from a man between 18 and 35 years old in good health.

The J gene is TRBJ2-1, the V gene TRBV20-1; 10 nucleotides align to TRBD1. Per germline, CDR1 DFQATT and CDR2 SNEGSKA (reference sequence). This CDR3 has 14 residues. With 6 bases clipped from V and 8 bases from J, the junction kept 10 bases outside the gene matches. CDR3 residues: CSAKLLGQGYEQFF. The CDR3 coding sequence is TGCAGTGCCAAACTTCTGGGACAGGGGTATGAGCAGTTCTTC.

This chain uses TRBV4-1 with TRBJ2-4; TRBD1 is a possible D gene (6 bases). The DNA end favors TRBJ2-5, so the J call may be wrong. This CDR3 contains 15 residues. Germline values: CDR1 MGHRA, CDR2 YSYEKL. In DNA form, the CDR3 reads TGCGCCAGCAGCCAAGATGCTGGGGGCGAGGAGACCCAGTACTTC. Protein sequence: CASSQDAGGEETQYF.

The chain combines TRBV5-5 with TRBJ2-7; D is perhaps TRBD2 (5 bases). V was pared by 4 bases and J by 5 bases, with 16 bases between. Germline lookup yields CDR1 SGHKS and CDR2 YYEKEE (reference sequence). The CDR3 extends over 14 amino acids. CDR3 region: CASSLIPTRDEQYF. The DNA for the CDR3 is TGTGCCAGCAGCCTCATACCGACGCGGGACGAGCAGTACTTC.

This clonotype occurred a few times. V and J are TRBV7-2 and TRBJ2-7; the D gene is possibly TRBD1 (6 bases). V was trimmed by 5 bases and J by 0 bases, leaving 14 bases between them. The CDR3 extends over 15 amino acids. Germline loops: CDR1 SGHTA, CDR2 FQGNSA. The CDR3 protein is CASSPSRGLSYEQYF. The CDR3 bases are TGTGCCAGCAGCCCTTCCAGGGGTCTCTCCTACGAGCAGTACTTC.

The chain combines TRBV6-2 or TRBV6-3 with TRBJ1-5; D unresolved. Germline V gene data show CDR1 as MNHEY and CDR2 as SVGEGT. The V end was cut by 0 bases, the J end by 6 bases, with 12 bases between. The CDR3 covers 15 residues. In nucleotides, the CDR3 is TGTGCCAGCAGTTACTCGTTGAGGGCAGTTCAGCCCCAGCATTTT. It specifies CASSYSLRAVQPQHF.

The chain carries TRBV29-1 and TRBJ1-4; weak D call: TRBD1 (6 bases). The CDR3 length is 18 residues. Germline CDR1 is SQVTM and CDR2 is ANQGSEA. Trimming left V 6 bases short and J 1 base short, with 24 bases between. The CDR3 DNA reads as TGCAGCGTCGCCTTACTTCCGGGACAAGTCCGAACTAATGAAAAACTGTTTTTT. Translating gives CSVALLPGQVRTNEKLFF.

As regards this clonotype: Being one base from a much bigger clone, this may be a read error. The V gene is TRBV20-1, the J gene TRBJ2-7; TRBD2 aligns across 9 bases. The CDR3 length is 15 residues. J lost 4 bases, V lost 5 bases, and 12 bases had no gene match. Germline-derived CDR1 and CDR2 are DFQATT and SNEGSKA (reference sequence). CDR3 bases: TGCAGTGCTTATCCAGCTCGAGCGGGAGGATACGAGCAGTACTTC. Translation: CSAYPARAGGYEQYF.

This clonotype was detected only a few times. The chain has TRBV6-5 and TRBJ2-6; D is undetermined. This CDR3 has 13 residues. Germline-derived CDR1 and CDR2 are MNHEY and SVGAGI. CDR3 DNA sequence: TGTGCGGCGATTGGCTCTGGGGCCAACGTCCTGACTTTC. It is translated as CAAIGSGANVLTF.

Regarding this clonotype: At one of its ends the junction is not consistent with the germline gene, which may arise from a read error. V usage is TRBV20-1 and J usage is TRBJ2-1, with D perhaps matching TRBD2 (5 bases). The CDR3 consists of 20 residues. The germline V gene encodes CDR1 DFQATT and CDR2 SNEGSKA (reference sequence). The CDR3 is CSASTPSRGYGVSSHNEQFF. Written as DNA, the CDR3 is TGCAGTGCTAGTACCCCTAGTCGCGGGTACGGGGTGAGCTCCCACAATGAGCAGTTCTTC.

This clonotype has a handful of counts. The chain links TRBV13 to TRBJ2-5; TRBD1 aligns across 7 bases. The J segment lost 2 bases and the V segment lost 1 base, leaving 1 base of the junction unmatched. The CDR3 loop spans 14 amino acids. In germline, CDR1 is PRHDT, CDR2 FYEKMQ (reference sequence). The CDR3 region is CASSLEQGQETQYF. The CDR3 DNA is TGTGCCAGCAGCTTAGAACAGGGGCAAGAGACCCAGTACTTC.

CDR3 sequence (DNA): TGTGCCAGCACTACGAGGCGGGGCGCGGAGTTGAACACTGAAGCTTTCTTT. Amino acid sequence: CASTTRRGAELNTEAFF. The J gene is TRBJ1-1, the V gene TRBV2, with a weak D call TRBD1 (5 bases). V shed 7 bases and J shed 0 bases, with 21 bases lying between them. Germline CDR1 and CDR2: SNHLY and FYNNEI. CDR3 size: 17 residues. The whole variable domain, remainder taken from reference TRBV2 and TRBJ1-1, is EPEVTQTPSHQVTQMGQEVILRCVPISNHLYFYWYRQILGQKVEFLVSFYNNEISEKSEIFDDQFSVERPDGSNFTLKIRSTKLEDSAMYFCASTTRRGAELNTEAFFGQGTRLTVV.

The chain couples TRBV12-3 or TRBV12-4 to TRBJ1-6, with D unresolved. The CDR3 is 14 amino acids. The V end was cut by 2 bases, the J end by 5 bases, with 7 bases between. Here the CDR3 reads CASSLSEHNSPLHF. DNA of the CDR3: TGTGCCAGCAGTTTATCGGAGCATAATTCACCCCTCCACTTT.

The chain uses TRBV6-4 and TRBJ1-2; unclear D gene. The germline V gene has CDR1 MRHNA and CDR2 SNTAGT. V was trimmed by 3 bases and J by 0 bases, leaving 14 bases between them. There are 16 residues in the CDR3. CDR3 region: CASSDAGSPTNYGYTF. As DNA, the CDR3 is TGTGCCAGCAGTGATGCCGGGTCCCCCACTAACTATGGCTACACCTTC.

The rearrangement links TRBV5-1 to TRBJ2-3, with 10 bases identical to TRBD2. CDR3 size: 17 residues. Germline loops: CDR1 SGHRS, CDR2 YFSETQ. The V gene end was trimmed by 0 bases and the J gene end by 4 bases; junction bases not matched to a gene: 8. The CDR3 loop reads CASSLAPAGGPSDTQYF. The CDR3 coding sequence is TGCGCCAGCAGCTTGGCCCCAGCGGGAGGGCCATCAGATACGCAGTATTTT.

V gene TRBV7-4 combines with J gene TRBJ2-7; D is ambiguous. CDR1 and CDR2 (germline): SGHVT, SQSDAQ. V was trimmed by 1 base and J by 0 bases, leaving 13 bases between them. The CDR3 runs 16 residues. The CDR3, as DNA: TGTGCCAGCAGCTTAGTGAGGATTGTGGGCTCCTACGAGCAGTACTTC. Its protein is CASSLVRIVGSYEQYF.

The V call is TRBV27, the J call TRBJ1-4; D unclear. V was clipped by 3 bases and J by 3 bases, with 11 bases between them. This CDR3 has 15 amino acids. Germline assignment: CDR1 MNHEY and CDR2 SMNVEV (reference sequence). The CDR3: CASSLLQIPNEKLFF. For the CDR3, the DNA is TGTGCCAGCAGTTTGCTACAGATTCCTAATGAAAAACTGTTTTTT.

The V gene is TRBV20-1, the J gene TRBJ1-2; D unresolved. The CDR3 has 14 amino acids. Germline CDR1 DFQATT, CDR2 SNEGSKA (reference sequence). Trimming took off 1 base at V and 4 bases at J, with 13 bases between the two ends. The CDR3 is CSARAPSDRYGYTF. The DNA of the CDR3 is TGCAGTGCTAGAGCCCCCAGTGATCGCTATGGCTACACCTTC.

This clonotype was seen a handful of times. This sequence joins TRBV12-3 or TRBV12-4 and TRBJ2-3, with 8 bases that match TRBD2. V trimming: 7 bases; J trimming: 0 bases; junction bases outside the gene matches: 3. The CDR3 runs to 14 residues. The CDR3 spells CASTTSGSTDTQYF. CDR3 DNA sequence: TGTGCCAGCACCACTAGCGGCAGCACAGATACGCAGTATTTT.

This sequence joins TRBV9 and TRBJ2-1; D gene unclear. V shed 0 bases and J shed 0 bases, with 10 bases lying between them. Germline V lookup: CDR1 SGDLS, CDR2 YYNGEE. The CDR3 totals 16 residues. CDR3 coding DNA: TGTGCCAGCAGCGTAGCGCCAGGTAGCTCCTACAATGAGCAGTTCTTC. It yields the protein CASSVAPGSSYNEQFF.

This clonotype was detected ten times or more. The chain recombines TRBV6-7 with TRBJ2-1, with 8 bases lining up with TRBD2. TRBV6-7 is an open reading frame whose function is uncertain. Germline trimming cut 7 bases from V and 1 base from J; bases unmatched to any gene: 9. CDR3 length equals 16 residues. CDR3 amino acids: CASNPRSGRSYNEQFF. The CDR3 DNA reads TGTGCCAGCAACCCAAGGAGCGGGAGATCCTACAATGAGCAGTTCTTC.

The chain employs TRBV6-5 and TRBJ2-3, with 7 bases fitting TRBD1. This CDR3 is 15 amino acids long. The germline CDR1 and CDR2 sequences are MNHEY and SVGAGI. Germline trimming cut 0 bases from V and 5 bases from J; bases unmatched to any gene: 5. CDR3 coding DNA: TGTGCCAGCAGTTACTCGACAGGGATAGGAGATACGCAGTATTTT. Translation: CASSYSTGIGDTQYF.

This chain connects TRBV20-1 to TRBJ1-1, with 8 bases fitting TRBD1. With V trimmed by 4 bases and J by 1 base, 5 bases remained unmatched. Germline V gene sequence: CDR1 DFQATT, CDR2 SNEGSKA (reference sequence). The CDR3 is 14 amino acids. The CDR3 region has the DNA TGCAGTGCTAATGAACAGGGGGAGAACACTGAAGCTTTCTTT. Translated, it gives CSANEQGENTEAFF.

This clonotype was counted between two and nine times. The chain couples TRBV10-3 to TRBJ2-7; no clear D gene. CDR1 and CDR2 (germline): ENHRY, SYGVKD. The CDR3 has 12 amino acids. The V end lost 10 bases, the J end lost 0 bases, and 10 bases lay between the germline ends. The CDR3 DNA reads as TGTGCCACGGGCCGACTCTCCTACGAGCAGTACTTC. It specifies CATGRLSYEQYF.

In its sample, this clonotype was seen a few times. This chain uses TRBV6-5 with TRBJ1-2; 7 bases align to TRBD1. Germline CDR1 reads MNHEY; CDR2 reads SVGAGI. The CDR3 is made up of 15 amino acids. Losses at the gene ends were 6 bases for V and 6 bases for J; bases not matched to a gene: 13. The CDR3 here is CASSLTGLGGDGYTF. CDR3 nucleotides: TGTGCCAGCAGCCTGACAGGGTTAGGAGGTGATGGCTACACCTTC.